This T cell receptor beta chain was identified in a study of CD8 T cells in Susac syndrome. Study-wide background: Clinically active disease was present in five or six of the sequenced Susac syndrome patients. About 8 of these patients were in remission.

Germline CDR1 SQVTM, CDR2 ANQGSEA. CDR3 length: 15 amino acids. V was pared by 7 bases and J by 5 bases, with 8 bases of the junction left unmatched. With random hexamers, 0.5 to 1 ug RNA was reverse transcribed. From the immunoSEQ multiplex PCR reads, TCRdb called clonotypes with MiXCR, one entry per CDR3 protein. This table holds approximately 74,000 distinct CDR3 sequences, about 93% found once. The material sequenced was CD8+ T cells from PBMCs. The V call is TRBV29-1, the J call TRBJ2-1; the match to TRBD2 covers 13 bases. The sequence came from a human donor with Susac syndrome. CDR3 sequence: CSAKGLAGDNNEQFF. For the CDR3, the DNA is TGCAGCGCTAAAGGACTAGCGGGAGATAACAATGAGCAGTTCTTC.